This T cell receptor beta chain was found in a study of control samples from healthy donors and cancer patients. There are 15 residues in the CDR3. Germline V CDR1 and CDR2: PRHDT, FYEKMQ (reference sequence). V lost 3 bases and J lost 3, with 9 bases in between. Produced via immunoSEQ multiplex PCR; TCRdb's table is partial and in-frame only. The sample shows 95,000 to 120,000 clones, roughly 79% of them seen only once. Sequencing was performed on blood. V is TRBV13 and J is TRBJ2-6; D remains unclear. The receptor was derived from a man aged 18 to 30 in good health. CDR3 nucleotide sequence: TGTGCCAGCAGCTTTATGGGATATGGGGCCAACGTCCTGACTTTC. This translates into CASSFMGYGANVLTF.